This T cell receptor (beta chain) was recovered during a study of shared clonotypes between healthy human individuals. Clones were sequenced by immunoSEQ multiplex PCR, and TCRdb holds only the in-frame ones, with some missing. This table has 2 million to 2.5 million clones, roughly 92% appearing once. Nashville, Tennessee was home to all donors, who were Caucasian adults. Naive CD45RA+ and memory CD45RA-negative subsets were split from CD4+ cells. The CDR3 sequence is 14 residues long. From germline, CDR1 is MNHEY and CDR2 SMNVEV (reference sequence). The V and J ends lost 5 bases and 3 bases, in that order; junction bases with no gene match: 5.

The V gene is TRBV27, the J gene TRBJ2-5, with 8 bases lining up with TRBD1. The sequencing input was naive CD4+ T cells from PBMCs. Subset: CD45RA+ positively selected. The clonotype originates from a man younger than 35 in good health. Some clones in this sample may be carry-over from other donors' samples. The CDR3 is CASSPTGVKETQYF. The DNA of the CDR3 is TGTGCCAGCAGTCCGACAGGGGTTAAAGAGACCCAGTACTTC.